This T cell receptor (beta chain) was recovered during a study of T cell responses to AZD1222 COVID-19 vaccine. Comment on this clone: Its antigen is unknown.

The CDR3 is 13 residues long. Germline loops: CDR1 SGHDN, CDR2 FVKESK. The V gene end was trimmed by 6 bases and the J gene end by 4 bases; junction bases not matched to a gene: 4. Findings of the study overall: Targeting of unmutated variant regions was reportedly seen in nearly half of spike-specific TCRs. The study identified only five to seven AZD1222 recipients as seropositive at baseline.

Assay used: immunoSEQ multiplex PCR; TCRdb lists only in-frame clones, some missing. The sample consists of under 95,000 clones, 90% of them appearing once. Some second doses came at about 4 weeks and others at about 12 weeks; these were pooled. Specimen: peripheral blood, collected 28 days after the second AZD1222 dose. The chain is built from TRBV14 and TRBJ1-2; 8 bases are a match to TRBD1. This TCR derives from an adult who received the AZD1222 COVID-19 vaccine. The CDR3 region is CASSPGGVYGYTF. CDR3 in DNA: TGTGCCAGCAGTCCAGGGGGCGTCTATGGCTACACCTTC.